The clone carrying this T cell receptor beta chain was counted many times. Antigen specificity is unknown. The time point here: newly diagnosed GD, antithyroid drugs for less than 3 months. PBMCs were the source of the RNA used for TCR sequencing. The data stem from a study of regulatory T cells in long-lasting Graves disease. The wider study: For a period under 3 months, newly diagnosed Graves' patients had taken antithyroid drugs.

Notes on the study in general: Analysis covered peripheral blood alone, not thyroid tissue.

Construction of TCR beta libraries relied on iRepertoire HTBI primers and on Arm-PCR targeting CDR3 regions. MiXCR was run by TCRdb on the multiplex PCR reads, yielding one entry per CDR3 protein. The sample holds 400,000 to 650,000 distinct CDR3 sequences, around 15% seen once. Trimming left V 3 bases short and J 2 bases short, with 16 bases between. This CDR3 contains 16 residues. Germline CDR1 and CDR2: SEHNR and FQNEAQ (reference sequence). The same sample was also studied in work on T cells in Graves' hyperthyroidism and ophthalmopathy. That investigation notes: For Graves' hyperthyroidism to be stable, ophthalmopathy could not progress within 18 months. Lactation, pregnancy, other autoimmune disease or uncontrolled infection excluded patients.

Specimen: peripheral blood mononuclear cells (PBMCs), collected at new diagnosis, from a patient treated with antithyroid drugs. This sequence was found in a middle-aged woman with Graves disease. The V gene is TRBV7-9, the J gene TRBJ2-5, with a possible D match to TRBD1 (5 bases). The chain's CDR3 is CASSLGTGAPQETQYF. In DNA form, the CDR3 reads TGTGCCAGCAGCTTGGGAACTGGGGCACCACAAGAGACCCAGTACTTC.